This TCR beta chain was recovered during a study of T cell responses to AZD1222 COVID-19 vaccine. The method was immunoSEQ multiplex PCR; TCRdb's version includes in-frame clones alone and lacks a portion of them. The table lists under 200,000 clones, 85% to 95% of them singletons, with approximately 4.7% in the top ten. The length of the CDR3 is 15 residues. V lost 3 bases to trimming and J lost 3 bases; unmatched junction nucleotides: 3. Germline CDR1 LGHDT, CDR2 YNNKEL (reference sequence). The sequences come from peripheral blood, collected on day 0 of AZD1222 vaccination. The receptor's source is an adult in good health. The genes are TRBV3-1 (or the pseudogene TRBV3-2) and TRBJ2-1; TRBD2 aligns across 9 bases. The CDR3 loop is CASSQQTSGYNEQFF. The CDR3 DNA follows: TGTGCCAGCAGCCAGCAGACTAGCGGCTACAATGAGCAGTTCTTC.